These 9 T cell receptor beta chains came from one sample sequenced in a study of CD8 T cells in ankylosing spondylitis. TCRdb reprocessed the 5' RACE reads via MiXCR and lists one record per CDR3 protein. Among just over 350,000 distinct CDR3 sequences listed, approximately 22% were seen once. The sample consisted of blood, either unsorted or a sorted T cell fraction (not recorded which). The receptors come from a male donor with ankylosing spondylitis or in good health (not recorded which).

The rearrangement uses TRBV24-1 and TRBJ2-1, with D unresolved. The CDR3 has 11 residues. The germline V gene has CDR1 KGHDR and CDR2 SFDVKD. V lost 5 bases and J lost 7, with 5 bases in between. As DNA, the CDR3 is TGTGCCACCAGTGCAACGAATGAGCAGTTCTTC. Translating it yields CATSATNEQFF.

This rearrangement joins TRBV12-2 to TRBJ2-3; the listed D gene, TRBD1, was not tested against the DNA. TRBV12-2 is designated a pseudogene. The CDR3 is 15 amino acids. The CDR3 bases are TGTGCAAGTCGCTCCCTTTGGACAGAGACAGATACGCAGTATTTT. This codes for CASRSLWTETDTQYF.

Notes on this clonotype: Germline and junction disagree at one end, which may indicate a read error. The rearrangement links TRBV7-8 to TRBJ2-5; TRBD1 agrees at 10 bases. The length of the CDR3 is 18 residues. Germline CDR1 and CDR2: SGHVS and FQNEAQ. CDR3 region: CASTLRQGAGRRQETQYF. CDR3 coding DNA: TGTGCCAGCACCTTACGACAGGGGGCAGGGAGGCGGCAAGAGACCCAGTACTTC.

The V gene is TRBV5-4, the J gene TRBJ2-7; possible D gene TRBD1, 6 bases. CDR3 length equals 14 residues. Germline V gives CDR1 SGHNT, CDR2 YYREEE (reference sequence). V was trimmed by 0 bases and J by 4 bases, leaving 11 bases between them. CDR3 sequence (DNA): TGTGCCAGCAGCTTGGTTCCCAGGGGATACGAGCAGTACTTC. Its translation: CASSLVPRGYEQYF.

This sequence joins TRBV15 and TRBJ2-6, with D tentatively TRBD1 or TRBD2 (6 bases each). Germline CDR1 reads LNHNV; CDR2 reads YYDKDF (reference sequence). With 1 base removed from V and 4 bases from J, the gap between germline ends came to 11 bases. This CDR3 is 16 amino acids long. In nucleotides, the CDR3 is TGTGCCACCAGCAGAGGGAGGGGGTCCGGGGCCAACGTCCTGACTTTC. Its protein product is CATSRGRGSGANVLTF. The full variable domain, with the rest looked up from reference TRBV15 and TRBJ2-6, is DAMVIQNPRYQVTQFGKPVTLSCSQTLNHNVMYWYQQKSSQAPKLLFHYYDKDFNNEADTPDNFQSRRPNTSFCFLDIRSPGLGDTAMYLCATSRGRGSGANVLTFGAGSRLTVL.

This clonotype showed up many times. This chain joins TRBV4-2 and TRBJ1-1; D ambiguous. The CDR3 totals 16 residues. V was trimmed by 0 bases and J by 1 base, leaving 12 bases between them. Germline V gene lookup returns CDR1 LGHNA and CDR2 YNFKEQ. CDR3 amino acids: CASSQDPGIGNTEAFF. CDR3 coding DNA: TGTGCCAGCAGCCAAGATCCTGGGATAGGGAACACTGAAGCTTTCTTT.

This clonotype has only a few counts. This chain connects TRBV7-9 to TRBJ2-7, with no clear D. The germline gives CDR1 SEHNR, CDR2 FQNEAQ (reference sequence). Trimming took 5 bases from V and 3 from J, leaving 11 bases between them. This CDR3 has 13 amino acids. The CDR3 coding sequence is TGTGCCAGCAGCCCGGCCGCGGACTACGAGCAGTACTTC. Encoded protein: CASSPAADYEQYF.

The rearrangement joins TRBV12-3 or TRBV12-4 to TRBJ2-3; weak D call: TRBD1 (8 bases). The CDR3 loop spans 15 amino acids. Trimming pared 5 bases from V and 5 bases from J, leaving 17 bases between. The CDR3 here is CASSPDREGQDTQYF. CDR3 nucleotide sequence: TGTGCCAGCAGTCCGGACAGGGAGGGACAAGATACGCAGTATTTT.

The table lists this clonotype with a few counts. The CDR3 spells CASRSGGIEQFF. The CDR3 DNA reads as TGTGCCAGCAGAAGCGGGGGGATTGAGCAGTTCTTC. The chain employs TRBV2 and TRBJ2-1; 9 bases are shared with TRBD2. CDR3 length: 12 amino acids. Germline V CDR1 and CDR2: SNHLY, FYNNEI. V shed 6 bases and J 9 bases; nucleotides not matched to a gene: 3.